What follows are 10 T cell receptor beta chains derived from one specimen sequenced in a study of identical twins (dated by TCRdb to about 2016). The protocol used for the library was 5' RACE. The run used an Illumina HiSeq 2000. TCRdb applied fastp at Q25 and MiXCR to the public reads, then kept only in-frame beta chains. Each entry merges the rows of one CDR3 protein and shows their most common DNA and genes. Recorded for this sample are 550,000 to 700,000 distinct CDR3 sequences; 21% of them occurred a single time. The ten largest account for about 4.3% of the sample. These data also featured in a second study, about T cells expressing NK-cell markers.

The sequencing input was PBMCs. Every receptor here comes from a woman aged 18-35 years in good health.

This chain's CDR3 is CASSSRLVQETQYF. The DNA of the CDR3 is TGCGCCAGCAGCTCCCGACTCGTACAAGAGACCCAGTACTTC. The chain links TRBV5-1 to TRBJ2-5; D gene uncertain. The V end lost 3 bases, the J end lost 2 bases, and 11 bases lay between the germline ends. CDR3 size: 14 residues. Germline V gene sequence: CDR1 SGHRS, CDR2 YFSETQ.

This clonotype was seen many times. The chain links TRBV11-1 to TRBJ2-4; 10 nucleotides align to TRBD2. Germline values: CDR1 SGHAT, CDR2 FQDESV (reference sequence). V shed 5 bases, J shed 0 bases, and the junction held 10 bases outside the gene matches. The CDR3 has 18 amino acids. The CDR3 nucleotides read TGTGCCAGCAGCCCCACGAAGACTAGCGGGTTAGCCAAAAACATTCAGTACTTC. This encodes CASSPTKTSGLAKNIQYF.

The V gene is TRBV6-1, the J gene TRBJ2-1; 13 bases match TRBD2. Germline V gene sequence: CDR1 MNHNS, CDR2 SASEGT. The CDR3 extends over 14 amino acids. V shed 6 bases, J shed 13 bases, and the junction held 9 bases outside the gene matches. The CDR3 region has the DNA TGTGCCAGCAGCCCGGGACTAGCGGGACGCGGCCAGTTCTTC. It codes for CASSPGLAGRGQFF.

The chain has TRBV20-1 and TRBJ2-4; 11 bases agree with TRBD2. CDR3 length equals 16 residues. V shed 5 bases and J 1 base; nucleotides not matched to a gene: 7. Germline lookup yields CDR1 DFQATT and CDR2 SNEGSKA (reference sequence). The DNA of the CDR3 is TGCAGTGCTTCCGTTAGCGGGAGGGTGGCCAAAAACATTCAGTACTTC. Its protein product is CSASVSGRVAKNIQYF.

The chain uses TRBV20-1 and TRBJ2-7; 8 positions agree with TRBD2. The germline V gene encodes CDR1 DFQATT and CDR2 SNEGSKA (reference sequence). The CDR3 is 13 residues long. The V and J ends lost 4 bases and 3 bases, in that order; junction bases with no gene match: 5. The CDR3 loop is CSAISGTSYEQYF. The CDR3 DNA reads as TGCAGTGCTATATCCGGGACTAGCTACGAGCAGTACTTC.

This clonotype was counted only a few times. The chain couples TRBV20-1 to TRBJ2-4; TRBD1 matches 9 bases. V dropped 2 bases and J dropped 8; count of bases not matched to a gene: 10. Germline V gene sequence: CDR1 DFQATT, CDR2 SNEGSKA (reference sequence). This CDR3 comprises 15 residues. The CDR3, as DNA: TGCAGTGCTAGATCGGGACAGGGAGGTACTGACATTCAGTACTTC. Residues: CSARSGQGGTDIQYF.

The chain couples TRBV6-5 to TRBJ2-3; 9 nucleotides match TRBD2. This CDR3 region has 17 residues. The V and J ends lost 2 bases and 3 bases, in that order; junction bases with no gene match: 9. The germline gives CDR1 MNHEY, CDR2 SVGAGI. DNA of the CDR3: TGTGCCAGCAGTTACGGCGGGAGGGCCGAGGGTACAGATACGCAGTATTTT. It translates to CASSYGGRAEGTDTQYF.

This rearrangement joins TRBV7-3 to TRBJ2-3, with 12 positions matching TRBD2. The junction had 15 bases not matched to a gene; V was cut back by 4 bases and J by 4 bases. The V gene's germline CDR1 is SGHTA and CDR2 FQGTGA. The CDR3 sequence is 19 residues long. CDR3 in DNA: TGTGCCAGCAGCTCCCCCCGTGGACTAGCGGGGTCTGTCGCAGATACGCAGTATTTT. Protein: CASSSPRGLAGSVADTQYF.

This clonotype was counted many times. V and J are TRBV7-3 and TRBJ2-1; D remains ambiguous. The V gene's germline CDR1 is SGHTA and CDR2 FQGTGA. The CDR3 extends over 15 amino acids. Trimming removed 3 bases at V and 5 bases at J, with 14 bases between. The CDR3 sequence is CASSLVLGPNNEQFF. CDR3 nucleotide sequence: TGTGCCAGCAGCTTGGTTTTGGGCCCCAACAATGAGCAGTTCTTC.

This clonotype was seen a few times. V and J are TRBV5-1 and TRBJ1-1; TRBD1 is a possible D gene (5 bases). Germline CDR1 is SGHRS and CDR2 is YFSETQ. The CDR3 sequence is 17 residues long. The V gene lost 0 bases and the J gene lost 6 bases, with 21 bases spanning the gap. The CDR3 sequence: CASSLEPPRGRLAEAFF. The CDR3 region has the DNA TGCGCCAGCAGCTTGGAGCCCCCTCGGGGGAGGCTCGCTGAAGCTTTCTTT.